What follows describes a single T cell receptor beta chain. The antigen is unknown. The sample is drawn from a study of T cell repertoires in cytomegalovirus infection. Whole-study context: Indications of both CMV infection and matching HLA type were provided by public TCR beta signatures. Overall study results and limits: Within the response measured ex vivo, HLA-C-restricted CMV-specific TCR beta clonotypes were dominant.

Germline V CDR1 and CDR2: MRHNA, SNTAGT. Between the trimmed V and J ends, which lost 0 bases and 10 bases, there was a span of 10 bases. CDR3 length: 13 amino acids. Using its own MiXCR run on the reads, TCRdb lists one record per CDR3 protein. The table shows 150,000 to 200,000 distinct CDR3 sequences, with approximately 30% occurring only once. This sequence joins TRBV6-4 and TRBJ1-5, with D unclear. This receptor was obtained from a human donor in good health (CMV status not recorded). Some clones in this sample may be carry-over from other donors' samples. The sample consisted of PBMCs. The CDR3 reads CASSDSVGSPQHF. CDR3 nucleotides: TGTGCCAGCAGTGACTCGGTAGGCTCACCCCAGCATTTT.